This paragraph covers one T cell receptor beta chain sequence. The source of the sample is a study of cytomegalovirus exposure and HLA in healthy donors. Trimming took off 5 bases at V and 1 base at J, with 15 bases between the two ends. This CDR3 is 16 amino acids long. Per germline, CDR1 SQVTM and CDR2 ANQGSEA. Produced via immunoSEQ multiplex PCR; TCRdb's table is partial and in-frame only. The sample contains about 220,000 clones, around 90% of which appear only once. Input material: PBMCs. The chain links TRBV29-1 to TRBJ1-6, with D possibly matching TRBD1 (6 bases). The sequence was obtained from a woman younger than 30 in good health and CMV-seronegative. CDR3 sequence reads: CSVRWDGQSYNSPLHF. As DNA, the CDR3 is TGCAGCGTTCGTTGGGATGGACAGTCCTATAATTCACCCCTCCACTTT.